These T cell receptor beta chains were read from a single sample in a study of neurological immune-mediated disorders. TCRdb called the 5' RACE reads again in MiXCR, with one record for every CDR3 protein. The top ten clones hold approximately 9.2% of a sample with tens of thousands of distinct CDR3 sequences, over 1.2% of them seen once. Sequencing was carried out using PBMCs. The receptors derive from a woman in her 30s with multiple sclerosis. Both conserved end residues are part of each CDR3. A D gene is named only where the DNA matches it firmly. Size is stated as once, few or many counts, or a class when the clone is expanded.

V: TRBV18
size: many
D: NA
length: 12
J: TRBJ2-3
CDR3: CASSKLADTQYF
DNA: TGTGCCAGCTCAAAACTAGCAGATACGCAGTATTTT

V: TRBV3-1
size: many
D: TRBD1
length: 14
J: TRBJ1-5
CDR3: CASSSTGGGAPQHF
DNA: TGTGCCAGCAGCTCGACAGGGGGCGGAGCGCCCCAGCATTTT

V: TRBV20-1
size: many
D: TRBD2
length: 13
J: TRBJ2-3
CDR3: CSARTSPPDTQYF
DNA: TGCAGTGCTAGGACTAGCCCTCCAGATACGCAGTATTTT

V: TRBV27
size: medium-sized
D: NA
length: 13
J: TRBJ1-2
CDR3: CASSFEGNYGYTF
DNA: TGTGCCAGCAGTTTCGAGGGGAACTATGGCTACACCTTC

V: TRBV12-3/TRBV12-4
size: many
D: NA
length: 14
J: TRBJ1-2
CDR3: CASSFLGEHDGYTF
DNA: TGTGCCAGCAGTTTTCTCGGGGAACACGATGGCTACACCTTC

V: TRBV20-1
size: many
D: NA
length: 12
J: TRBJ1-6
CDR3: CSASGGPGALHF
DNA: TGCAGTGCTAGTGGGGGACCAGGGGCCCTCCACTTT

V: TRBV15
size: many
D: NA
length: 15
J: TRBJ1-6
CDR3: CVTSRDQRGLSPLHF
DNA: TGTGTCACCAGCAGAGATCAAAGGGGTCTCTCACCCCTCCACTTT

V: TRBV7-9
size: many
D: NA
length: 11
J: TRBJ1-6
CDR3: CASTSGSPLHF
DNA: TGTGCCAGCACATCGGGTTCACCCCTCCACTTT

V: TRBV7-2
size: many
D: TRBD1
length: 15
J: TRBJ2-5
CDR3: CASSLARTGLETQYF
DNA: TGTGCCAGCAGCTTAGCTCGGACAGGGTTAGAGACCCAGTACTTC

V: TRBV3-1
size: many
D: TRBD2
length: 14
J: TRBJ2-1
CDR3: CASIQAGVTNEQFF
DNA: TGTGCCAGCATCCAAGCGGGGGTAACCAATGAGCAGTTCTTC

V: TRBV12-3/TRBV12-4
size: many
D: NA
length: 15
J: TRBJ2-7
CDR3: CASSSGRGTSYEQYF
DNA: TGTGCCAGCAGTTCGGGCAGGGGTACCTCCTACGAGCAGTACTTC

V: TRBV25-1
size: many
D: NA
length: 13
J: TRBJ1-4
CDR3: CASSDSRREKLFF
DNA: TGTGCCAGCAGTGACAGCAGGCGTGAAAAACTGTTTTTT

V: TRBV3-1
size: many
D: NA
length: 16
J: TRBJ2-7
CDR3: CASSQELGPSAYEQYF
DNA: TGTGCCAGCAGCCAAGAATTAGGACCCTCCGCCTACGAGCAGTACTTC

V: TRBV6-2/TRBV6-3
size: many
D: NA
length: 14
J: TRBJ1-5
CDR3: CASTGRVSNQPQHF
DNA: TGTGCCAGCACGGGGCGGGTTAGCAATCAGCCCCAGCATTTT

V: TRBV20-1
size: many
D: TRBD1
length: 13
J: TRBJ1-2
CDR3: CSALTGSSGGYTF
DNA: TGCAGTGCCCTGACAGGGTCCAGCGGTGGCTACACCTTC

V: TRBV7-2
size: many
D: NA
length: 13
J: TRBJ2-1
CDR3: CASSLAGHNEQFF
DNA: TGTGCCAGCAGCTTAGCAGGACACAATGAGCAGTTCTTC

V: TRBV20-1
size: many
D: NA
length: 11
J: TRBJ1-1
CDR3: CSASGGTEAFF
DNA: TGCAGTGCTAGTGGGGGTACTGAAGCTTTCTTT

V: TRBV2
size: many
D: NA
length: 14
J: TRBJ1-5
CDR3: CASSEVGINQPQHF
DNA: TGTGCCAGCAGTGAGGTAGGGATCAATCAGCCCCAGCATTTT

V: TRBV7-2
size: many
D: NA
length: 15
J: TRBJ2-2
CDR3: CASSLDFSGLRELFF
DNA: TGTGCCAGCAGCTTAGACTTCTCGGGTTTACGGGAGCTGTTTTTT

V: TRBV12-3/TRBV12-4
size: many
D: NA
length: 15
J: TRBJ2-5
CDR3: CASSPNGQRQETQYF
DNA: TGTGCCAGCAGTCCCAATGGGCAGCGCCAAGAGACCCAGTACTTC

V: TRBV12-3/TRBV12-4
size: many
D: TRBD2
length: 14
J: TRBJ2-5
CDR3: CASSPSGTSGPQYF
DNA: TGTGCCAGCAGCCCTTCCGGGACTAGCGGGCCCCAGTACTTC

V: TRBV20-1
size: many
D: TRBD2
length: 16
J: TRBJ2-5
CDR3: CSAALTTSGGAKTQYF
DNA: TGCAGTGCTGCTCTGACCACTAGCGGGGGGGCTAAGACCCAGTACTTC

V: TRBV7-9
size: many
D: TRBD1
length: 14
J: TRBJ1-2
CDR3: CASSLGQGLDGYTF
DNA: TGTGCCAGCAGCTTAGGACAGGGCCTCGATGGCTACACCTTC

V: TRBV7-8
size: many
D: TRBD2
length: 15
J: TRBJ2-7
CDR3: CASSRQTSGAYEQYF
DNA: TGTGCCAGCAGTCGCCAAACTAGCGGAGCCTACGAGCAGTACTTC

V: TRBV7-2
size: many
D: NA
length: 14
J: TRBJ2-5
CDR3: CASSLVGSAGTQYF
DNA: TGTGCCAGCAGCTTAGTAGGGTCCGCGGGGACCCAGTACTTC

V: TRBV7-9
size: many
D: NA
length: 15
J: TRBJ1-3
CDR3: CASSRDGASGNTIYF
DNA: TGTGCCAGCAGCCGTGACGGGGCCTCTGGAAACACCATATATTTT

V: TRBV3-1
size: many
D: TRBD1
length: 13
J: TRBJ1-1
CDR3: CASSTRTGNEAFF
DNA: TGTGCCAGCAGCACCCGGACAGGTAATGAAGCTTTCTTT

V: TRBV7-8
size: many
D: TRBD1
length: 12
J: TRBJ1-1
CDR3: CASSPGTGQAFF
DNA: TGTGCCAGCAGCCCTGGGACAGGTCAAGCTTTCTTT

V: TRBV7-2
size: many
D: TRBD2
length: 14
J: TRBJ2-7
CDR3: CASSPTSGGREQYF
DNA: TGTGCCAGCAGCCCAACTAGCGGGGGGCGCGAGCAGTACTTC

V: TRBV12-3/TRBV12-4
size: many
D: NA
length: 13
J: TRBJ2-2
CDR3: CASSLQDTGELFF
DNA: TGTGCCAGCAGTTTACAGGACACCGGGGAGCTGTTTTTT